The present entry profiles one T cell receptor beta chain with its context. Its binding antigen is unknown. It has no much larger one-base neighbor in the sample; base qualities were not kept. This entry comes from a study of cytomegalovirus exposure and HLA in healthy donors (dated by TCRdb to between 2016 and 2019). Concerning the study at large: In an earlier analysis of roughly 590 of the donors, 276 Gb of sequence data and 117 million unique TCR beta sequences from 150 million to 200 million T cells were reported. An early release covering more than 500 HLA-typed donors comprised about 310 gigabases of sequencing data and around 85 million unique TCR sequences. Of the 350 to 450 genotyped donors, over 65% fell in the genetic ancestry cluster associated with self-reported Caucasian donors. The study aimed to test whether signatures of past pathogen exposure could be identified by cataloging public T cell receptors. The study profiled the T cell repertoires of around 700 subjects by immunosequencing and related them to cytomegalovirus serostatus. A separate validation cohort of roughly 130 different subjects was used in addition to the roughly 620-subject first cohort. High-throughput TCR immunosequencing, statistical association of individual TCRs with disease status, and machine learning were combined to predict cytomegalovirus infection status. To study patterns of TCR occurrence, a later analysis re-analyzed previously published TCR beta repertoires from 600 to 750 donors and added high-resolution HLA genotyping. In the later analysis, no new phenotypic data were used to find candidate immune exposures; instead, reliance was placed on TCR beta sequences and their occurrence across donors. In an earlier analysis of around 540 of the donors, high-throughput TCR beta sequencing was used to judge whether each TCR beta V gene segment behaved as functional or pseudogenic. Donor age, sex, ethnicity and CMV serostatus were compiled together with the repertoire data. A later genetic analysis used genome-wide SNP genotypes for about 65% of the 666 donors, treating that subset as a discovery cohort. All discovery cohort repertoires had been generated on a single sequencing platform. Class I and class II HLA loci were covered by the typing at four-digit resolution. Typing coverage varied by locus: roughly 629-630 donors for A, B, C, DRB1 and DQB1; approximately 500 for DQA1; more than 600 for DPA1; more than 450 for DPB1. Four or five DR-DQ haplotypes were handled as single units for association and clustering, since linkage in the cohort was strong. Among roughly 400 genotyped donors of the cohort, an average of roughly 230,000 unique TCR beta nucleotide sequences was sequenced per donor, of which about 19% were non-productive. General findings and caveats noted by the study authors: Most TCR sequences were seen in very few donors, while some public TCRs were found in many individuals. The presence/absence analyses assumed that sequencing depth was roughly uniform across donors, and that assumption may not be true. Cytomegalovirus status was reported to be diagnosed by the classifier with high specificity and sensitivity in both the original and validation cohorts. Because the 87-base-pair reads could not distinguish some IMGT-functional V segments, including TRBV6-2 and TRBV6-3, those segments were excluded. In a later analysis, HLA-associated TCR beta chains showed more clonal expansion and lower generation probabilities than non-associated chains that were equally common. A few of the identified cytomegalovirus-associated TCR beta chains were confirmed in vitro to be specific for cytomegalovirus antigens. Several of the top co-occurrence clusters appeared to be linked to parvovirus B19, influenza, CMV and Epstein-Barr virus, according to a later analysis. In an earlier analysis of about 550 of the donors, most TCR beta V segments were observed in productive rearrangements about 90% or about 30% of the time, broadly matching IMGT annotations. A total of 150 or so TCR beta chains were listed by the study as associated with cytomegalovirus. Assigning TCR associations to individual alleles was difficult when HLA alleles, especially DR and DQ, strongly co-occurred. A further reported finding was that TCR beta sequences accurately predicted the HLA-A and HLA-B alleles for most subjects in the first cohort. A later genetic analysis associated a missense DCLRE1C variant with V-gene and J-gene trimming of TCR beta chains, and an independent cohort replicated the association. A group of highly shared sequence variants was considered likely to be a technical artifact of the sequencing pipeline. The earlier analysis of around 600 of the donors excluded over 15 rarely observed V segments, including chromosome 9 orphons, because counts were too low. In a later analysis, most CMV-associated TCR beta chains were found to appear HLA-restricted, with HLA associations seemingly driven largely by CMV exposure. A later analysis found that TCR association rates varied across HLA loci, with DRB1 alleles showing the most associated TCRs and HLA-C alleles the fewest. The only immune exposure information available for the cohort was CMV serostatus. This cohort had only TCR beta chains sequenced, and the lack of alpha or paired-chain data limited which features could be detected. At a false discovery rate of 0.05, a later analysis linked fewer than 20,000 TCR beta sequences to specific HLA alleles. Because HLA typing was missing for some donors at each locus, association tests included only the typed subset. Correlated functional status among segregating V segments might be attributable to linkage disequilibrium, but an unknown experimental factor could not be ruled out. In a later genetic analysis, fewer N-insertions in productive TCRs were reported among donors in an Asian-associated ancestry cluster than the roughly 710-donor mean. It was suggested by the authors that the approach could potentially be generalized to other disease states and immunological phenotypes.

V was cut back by 0 bases and J by 2 bases, leaving a gap of 8 bases between them. From a lookup of the germline V gene, CDR1 and CDR2 are SGDLS and YYNGEE. The CDR3, cysteine through phenylalanine, is 14 amino acids long. Of the read, only the CDR3 DNA is kept; its 42 bases are in frame from base 1. The library was built by means of the immunoSEQ multiplex PCR assay. For the multiplex PCR, a mixture combining 60 forward primers for TCR Vbeta segments and 13 reverse primers for TCR Jbeta segments was used. The CDR3 region of rearranged TCR beta genes was amplified from genomic DNA with a multiplex PCR assay. Amplified TCR beta libraries were sequenced as 87-base-pair reads on the Illumina HiSeq System. The source study handled its data this way. A later analysis tallied tens of millions of unique TCR beta chains across the 650 to 750 repertoires, and some 10 million of those chains were shared by two or more donors. To remove PCR and sequencing errors, raw reads were error-corrected and collapsed into unique sequences using a nearest-neighbor algorithm that merged closely related sequences. V, D and J gene segments were assigned by aligning CDR3 sequences to IMGT reference sequences. For a sequence to be retained, a match of at least six nucleotides was required to both a V gene segment and a J gene segment. A rearrangement was called productive if the CDR3 had no stop codons and remained in frame with V and J, and every other rearrangement was called non-productive. Following IMGT convention, CDR3 was defined as the stretch from the second conserved V-encoded cysteine up to the conserved J-encoded phenylalanine. Sequences without an unambiguous match to a single V gene segment were excluded from the earlier analysis of about 600 of the donors. In an earlier analysis of 587 of the donors, V segments were called functional above 56.7% productive rearrangements and were called segregating when the between-donor standard deviation exceeded 5%. A statistical classification framework was built for diagnosing cytomegalovirus status from the catalog of TCR beta chain sequences. V and J gene assignment, in a later analysis, came from comparing TCR nucleotide sequences with IMGT/GENE-DB human TR gene sequences. The TCRdist pipeline was used in a later analysis to assign CDR3 sequences and most-parsimonious VDJ recombination scenarios. A later analysis defined each TCR beta chain by its CDR3 amino acid sequence plus V-gene family, and excluded reads lacking a unique V-gene family. In a later analysis, 500 to 700 highly shared, low-generation-probability nucleotide sequences were removed to address suspected cross-contamination and a sequencing artifact. In a later analysis, a clonal expansion index for each public chain was calculated from normalized within-repertoire ranks of inferred template counts. A later analysis computed generation probabilities with a VDJ recombination model fitted to out-of-frame rearrangements, and checked the results against IGoR. In a later analysis, hypergeometric tests were used to score TCR-TCR, TCR-HLA and TCR-CMV co-occurrence, with a repertoire-size bias correction applied to TCR pairs. In a later analysis, false discovery rates were estimated by permuting HLA or CMV assignments 20 times. In a later analysis, co-occurring TCRs were grouped with DBSCAN, and TCRdist sequence similarity was added when clustering was performed within HLA-allele-positive subsets. Co-occurrence clustering excluded repertoires with fewer than 30,000 or more than 120,000 public chains, plus five with anomalous nucleotide sharing. Here the immuneACCESS table is served through TCRdb, limited to in-frame sequences with V and J called. Missing clones are a known gap in these copies; in checked studies unresolved V genes cover under half, and the rest lacks a known reason. V, J and clone size are those of that table, while D and trimming were read from the DNA. For this sample the table gives more than 85,000 clones, of which around four fifths were detected only once. The ten largest clones represent roughly 9.2% of the sample.

The cohort comprised hundreds of healthy bone marrow donors. All cohort members were sampled while nominally healthy, although unrecorded immune exposures were likely present. The donor was CMV seropositive and belonged to the group of over 250 seropositive cohort members. Each donor provided a peripheral blood sample, and peripheral blood mononuclear cells were used for TCR beta sequencing. Genomic DNA extraction from the blood cell samples was performed with the Qiagen DNeasy Blood Extraction Kit. This receptor was identified in a woman aged 40 to 49 in good health and CMV-seropositive. Sequenced material: PBMCs. The chain joins TRBV9 to TRBJ1-2, with TRBD1 as a weak D call on 5 bases. The CDR3 protein sequence reads: CASSVGGGNYGYTF. The DNA reads TGTGCCAGCAGCGTAGGTGGGGGGAACTATGGCTACACCTTC.